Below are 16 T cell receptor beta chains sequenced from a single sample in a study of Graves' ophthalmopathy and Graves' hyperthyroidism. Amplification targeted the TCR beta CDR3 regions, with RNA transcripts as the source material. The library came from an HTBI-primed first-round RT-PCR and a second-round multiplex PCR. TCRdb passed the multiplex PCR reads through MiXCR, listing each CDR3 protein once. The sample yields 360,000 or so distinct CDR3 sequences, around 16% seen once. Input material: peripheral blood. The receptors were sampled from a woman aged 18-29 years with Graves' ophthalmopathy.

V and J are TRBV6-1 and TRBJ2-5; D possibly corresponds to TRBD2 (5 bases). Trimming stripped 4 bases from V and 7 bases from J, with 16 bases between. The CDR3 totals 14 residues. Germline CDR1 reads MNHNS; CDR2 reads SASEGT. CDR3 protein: CASSVSTAAGTQYF. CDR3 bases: TGTGCCAGCAGTGTATCTACTGCGGCGGGGACCCAGTACTTC.

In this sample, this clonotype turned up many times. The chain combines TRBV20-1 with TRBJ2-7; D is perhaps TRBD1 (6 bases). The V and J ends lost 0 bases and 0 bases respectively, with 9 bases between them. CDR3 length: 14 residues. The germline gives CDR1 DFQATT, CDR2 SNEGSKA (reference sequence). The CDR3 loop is CSARDRRGSYEQYF. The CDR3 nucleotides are TGCAGTGCTAGAGATCGCAGGGGCTCCTACGAGCAGTACTTC.

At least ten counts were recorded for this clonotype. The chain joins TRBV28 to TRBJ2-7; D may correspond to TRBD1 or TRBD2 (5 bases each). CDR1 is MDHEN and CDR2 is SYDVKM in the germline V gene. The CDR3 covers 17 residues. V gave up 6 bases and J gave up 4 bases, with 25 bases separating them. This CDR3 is CASSLPSSPGTGYEQYF. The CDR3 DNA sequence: TGTGCCAGCAGCCTCCCCTCTTCCCCCGGGACGGGTTACGAGCAGTACTTC.

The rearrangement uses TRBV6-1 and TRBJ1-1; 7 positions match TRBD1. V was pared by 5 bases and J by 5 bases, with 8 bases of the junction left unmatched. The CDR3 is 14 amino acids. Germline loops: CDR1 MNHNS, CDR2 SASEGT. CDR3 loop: CASSTTGWYTEAFF. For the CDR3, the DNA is TGTGCCAGCAGTACGACAGGGTGGTATACTGAAGCTTTCTTT.

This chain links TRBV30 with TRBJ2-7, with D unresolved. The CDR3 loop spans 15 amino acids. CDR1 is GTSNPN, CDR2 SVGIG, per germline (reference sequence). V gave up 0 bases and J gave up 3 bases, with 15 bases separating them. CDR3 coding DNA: TGTGCCTGGAGTGTTATGGACGGCGAATTCTACGAGCAGTACTTC. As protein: CAWSVMDGEFYEQYF.

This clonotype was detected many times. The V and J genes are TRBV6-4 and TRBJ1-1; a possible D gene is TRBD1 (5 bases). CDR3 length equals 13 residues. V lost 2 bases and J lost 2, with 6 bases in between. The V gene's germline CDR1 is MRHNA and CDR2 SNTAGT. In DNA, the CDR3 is TGTGCCAGCAGTGACCGGGACAACACTGAAGCTTTCTTT. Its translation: CASSDRDNTEAFF.

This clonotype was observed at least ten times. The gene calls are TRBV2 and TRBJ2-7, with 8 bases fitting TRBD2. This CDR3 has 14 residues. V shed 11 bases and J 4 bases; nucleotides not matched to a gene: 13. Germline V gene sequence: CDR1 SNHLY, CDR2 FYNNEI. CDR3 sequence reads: CAPLGGGARYEQYF. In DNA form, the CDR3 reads TGTGCCCCCCTCGGGGGGGGGGCGCGTTACGAGCAGTACTTC. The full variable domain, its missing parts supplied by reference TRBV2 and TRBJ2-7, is EPEVTQTPSHQVTQMGQEVILRCVPISNHLYFYWYRQILGQKVEFLVSFYNNEISEKSEIFDDQFSVERPDGSNFTLKIRSTKLEDSAMYFCAPLGGGARYEQYFGPGTRLTVT.

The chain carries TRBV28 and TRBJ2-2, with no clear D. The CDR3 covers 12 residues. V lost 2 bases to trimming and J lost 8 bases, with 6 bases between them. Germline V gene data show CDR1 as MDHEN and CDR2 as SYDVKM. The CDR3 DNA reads TGTGCCAGCAGTTTAGCGTTAGGGGAGCTGTTTTTT. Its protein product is CASSLALGELFF.

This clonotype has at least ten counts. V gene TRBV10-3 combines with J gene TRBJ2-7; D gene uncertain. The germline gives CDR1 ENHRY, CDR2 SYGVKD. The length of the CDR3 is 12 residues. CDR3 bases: TGTGCCATCAGTGAAGGTGGCCAGCTTTTTCGCGTC. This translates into CAISEGGQLFRV.

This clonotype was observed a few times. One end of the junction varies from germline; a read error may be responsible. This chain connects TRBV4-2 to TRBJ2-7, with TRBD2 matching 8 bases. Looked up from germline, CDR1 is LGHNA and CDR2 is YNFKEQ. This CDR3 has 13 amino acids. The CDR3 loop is CTSSQGLAYEQYF. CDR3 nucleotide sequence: TGTACCAGCAGCCAAGGACTAGCTTACGAGCAGTACTTC.

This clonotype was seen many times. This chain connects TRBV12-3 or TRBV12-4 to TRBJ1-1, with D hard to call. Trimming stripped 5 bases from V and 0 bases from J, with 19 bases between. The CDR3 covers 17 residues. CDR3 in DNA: TGTGCCAGCAGTCCCCTCCGATCTCCATCTTTGAACACTGAAGCTTTCTTT. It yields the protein CASSPLRSPSLNTEAFF.

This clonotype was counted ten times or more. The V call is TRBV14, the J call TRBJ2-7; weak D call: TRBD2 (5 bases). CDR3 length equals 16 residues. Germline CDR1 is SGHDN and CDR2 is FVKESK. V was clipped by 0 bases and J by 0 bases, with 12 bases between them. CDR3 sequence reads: CASSQEYGADSYEQYF. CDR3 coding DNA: TGTGCCAGCAGCCAAGAGTATGGAGCGGACTCCTACGAGCAGTACTTC.

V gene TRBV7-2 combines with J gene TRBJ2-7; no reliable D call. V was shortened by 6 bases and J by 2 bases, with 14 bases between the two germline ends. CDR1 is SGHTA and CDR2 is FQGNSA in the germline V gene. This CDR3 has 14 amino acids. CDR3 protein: CASSYSSVTYEQYF. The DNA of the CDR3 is TGTGCCAGCAGTTACTCGTCCGTTACCTACGAGCAGTACTTC.

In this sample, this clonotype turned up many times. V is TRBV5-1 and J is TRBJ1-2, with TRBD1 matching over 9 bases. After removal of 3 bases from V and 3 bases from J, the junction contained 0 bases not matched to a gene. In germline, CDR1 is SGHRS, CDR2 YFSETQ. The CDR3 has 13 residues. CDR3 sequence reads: CASSWDRDYGYTF. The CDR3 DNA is TGCGCCAGCAGCTGGGACAGGGACTATGGCTACACCTTC.

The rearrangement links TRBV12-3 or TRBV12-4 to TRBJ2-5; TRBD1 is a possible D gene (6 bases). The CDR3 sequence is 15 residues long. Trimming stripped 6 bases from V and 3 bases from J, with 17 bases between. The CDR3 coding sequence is TGTGCCAGCAGCCGTACAGGACAGCGAGAAGAGACCCAGTACTTC. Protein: CASSRTGQREETQYF.

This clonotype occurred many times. In DNA form, the CDR3 reads TGTGCCAGCAGTTTATCGAGGAGACTACTTCCTACCGGGGAGCTGTTTTTT. Translated, it gives CASSLSRRLLPTGELFF. This chain joins TRBV27 and TRBJ2-2; TRBD2 is a possible D gene (5 bases). From germline, CDR1 is MNHEY and CDR2 SMNVEV (reference sequence). The V end was cut by 0 bases, the J end by 5 bases, with 16 bases between. The CDR3 has 17 amino acids.